This record looks at one T cell receptor beta chain sequence and its context. Which antigen it targets is not known. There are no base qualities to consult, and no much larger clone falls within one base. Compared with germline, V lacks 6 bases and J lacks 5 bases; bases without a gene match: 8. The CDR3 sequence holds 13 residues, the cysteine and phenylalanine included. The entry retains the CDR3 DNA only, 39 bases that are in frame from base 1. The germline V gene sets CDR1 to SQVTM and CDR2 to ANQGSEA. The library was obtained by the immunoSEQ multiplex PCR assay. RNA was extracted from all samples and reverse transcribed into cDNA, which served as template for TCR sequencing. SuperScript III was used to make first-strand cDNA, primed with a 2:1 mix of oligo-dT and random hexamers. A synthetic immune receptor repertoire was used to measure amplification bias, and any remaining bias was corrected computationally. For the original study's pipeline: Raw reads were preprocessed for error removal, and CDR3 was defined according to IMGT conventions as running from the conserved cysteine to phenylalanine. Clonality was calculated as 1 minus Shannon entropy normalized by log2 of the number of productive unique TCRs. Whether each scalp clone was CD4 or CD8 was inferred by checking scalp TCRbeta sequences against the CD4 and CD8 repertoires from sorted blood. TCRdb took this table from immuneACCESS and kept in-frame rearrangements with V and J called. Such tables lack part of the clones; where checked against another copy, unresolved V genes explain under half of the gap, and the rest is unexplained. V, J and clone size are taken as reported in that table, and D and trimming were inferred from the DNA itself. The sample has about 150,000 clones on record, around half of them singletons. Roughly 19% of the sample is taken by the ten largest.

The data derive from a study of CD8+ T cells in alopecia areata (dated by TCRdb to between 2018 and 2020). In terms of the full investigation: The treated patients, all with moderate-to-severe alopecia areata, were enrolled in an open-label pilot trial of oral tofacitinib given at 5 to 10 mg twice daily. TCRbeta CDR3 regions were amplified by immunoSEQ multiplex PCR with 35 Vbeta forward and 13 Jbeta reverse primers. RNA was obtained with the PAXgene miRNA kit for fixed scalp, the miRNeasy kit for PBMCs, and the RNeasy kit for mouse skin. In humans, TCRbeta sequencing was performed on scalp tissue and on sorted CD4+ and CD8+ peripheral blood T cells from healthy controls and from patients with patchy or totalis/universalis alopecia areata. Tofacitinib was administered for 6 to 18 months, and 6 months of follow-up off drug were then conducted to assess delayed response and recurrence. Patients on tofacitinib were biopsied at baseline and after 4 and 24 weeks of treatment, and several of the patients also had a later scalp biopsy. Scalp clonality was compared across normal scalp (n=4), patchy alopecia areata scalp (n=8), and alopecia totalis/universalis scalp (n=8). In both human patients and the C3H/HeJ mouse model, the study applied high-throughput TCRbeta sequencing to look at T cell clonal expansion in alopecia areata. The paper as a whole reports these results and caveats: Unlike mouse skin, where gammadelta T cells dominate, normal human skin contains resident alphabeta T cells that get sequenced too, which complicates analysis of the scalp TCR repertoire. Shared TCR sequences between patients were less evident than in mice, which may be partly attributable to HLA diversity in the patient population. Compared with normal scalp, lesional scalp had higher clonality and more expanded CD8+ clones, particularly in alopecia totalis/universalis, a pattern that suggests antigenic drive.

According to the study, the label for this sample's time point signals: baseline before oral tofacitinib. Peripheral blood and lesional scalp punch biopsies were obtained from patients with alopecia areata. PBMCs were separated by density centrifugation and stained for CD3, CD4 and CD8, after which CD4+ and CD8+ T cells were sorted on a FACSAria. This chain is built from TRBV29-1 and TRBJ1-2; 8 bases in the middle match TRBD1. The receptor was derived from a human donor with alopecia areata. Here the sequenced sample was CD8+ T cells sorted from blood, taken at week 0. The DNA reads as follows: TGCAGCGTGGGTCCGGGACAGGCTTATGGCTACACCTTC. This codes for CSVGPGQAYGYTF.